The TCR beta chain under discussion was sequenced for a study of PD-L1 blockade in urothelial cancer (dated 2017 in TCRdb). For the wider study: Therapy was started in about 2014 for all patients, and atezolizumab 1,200 mg was administered intravenously every 3 weeks. About 85% of the 29 patients were males with bladder-origin urothelial cancer, and about 60% of the 29 reported a prior smoking history. An ECOG performance status of 0 or 1 was recorded for the patients, and 0 to 3 prior chemotherapy regimens had been received by the patients. Blood samples were analyzed at two time points: 3 weeks after treatment start (second dose) and 6 weeks after treatment start. Blood samples gave a median of approximately 150,000 T cells and 83,000 or so unique TCRs, with a median clonality of approximately 0.08. The study was an exploratory multi-omic analysis of somatic, immune and clinical correlates of response to PD-L1 blockade with atezolizumab in urothelial cancer. Pretreatment tumor samples, along with matched peripheral blood serially collected before and after atezolizumab treatment, were subjected to TCR sequencing. Durable clinical benefit was defined as a progression-free survival longer than 6 months, and TCR features were additionally tested against progression-free survival and overall survival. In the same patients who had TCR sequencing, pretreatment tumors also underwent whole exome sequencing and RNA sequencing. Durable clinical benefit was achieved by nine patients and was not achieved by 20 patients. Over 28 patients had pretreatment blood TCR-seq, some 25 had at least one posttreatment blood collection, and some 25 had tumor TCR-seq.

The time point tag for this specimen amounts to: peripheral blood 6 weeks after treatment start. The cohort included roughly 30 patients with locally advanced or metastatic urothelial carcinoma who were treated at Memorial Sloan Kettering on a trial protocol. Peripheral blood mononuclear cells were collected pretreatment and during treatment, at between 1 and 8 total time points per patient. The Qiagen DNeasy Blood extraction kit was used to purify genomic DNA from total PBMCs and tumor samples. PBMCs were collected pretreatment and during treatment, and were isolated and stored as previously described. Each PCR received spiked-in synthetic TCR analog templates so that absolute template abundance could be estimated from read counts. TCRbeta CDR3 regions were amplified from genomic DNA with bias-controlled V and J gene primers using the immunoSEQ assay. Sequencing of rearranged TCRbeta segments was done at approximately 20X coverage. As for how the authors treated the data: Clustering was used to correct sequencing errors, and CDR3s were annotated against IMGT so that V, D and J genes could be assigned. Downstream analyses used only productive TCRbeta rearrangements and left out out-of-frame or stop-codon sequences. To compute clonality, Shannon entropy was normalized by the log of the number of unique productive sequences and then subtracted from one. Fisher's exact test with Benjamini-Hochberg correction, using a cutoff of adjusted p below 0.01, was how clones that differed between time points or between blood and tumor were identified. TCRdb retrieved this table from immuneACCESS and kept in-frame rearrangements only. Not all clones are present; in checked studies, unresolved V genes account for under half, and no reason is known for the remainder. The V and J calls and the clone size are those of that table, but D and trimming were determined from the DNA. In all, the sample holds 83,000 or so clones, and around 78% of those were seen once. Roughly 8% of the sample is taken by the ten largest.

Notes on this clone: The antigen it recognizes is unknown. Per-nucleotide qualities are absent, and no much larger clonotype sits a single base away.

Unmatched junction bases come to 4, with V trimmed by 6 bases and J by 6 bases. Taken from the germline V gene (reference sequence), the CDR1 and CDR2 loops are MNHEY and SMNVEV. The CDR3, cysteine through phenylalanine, is 13 amino acids long. Solely the CDR3 DNA is kept, with 39 bases framed from the first base. Study-wide findings and limitations: Small sample size (n ≈ 29) and many exploratory analyses mean the results are intended to be hypothesis-generating. Improved progression-free and overall survival was associated with having pretreatment peripheral blood TCR clonality below the median. Greater expansion of tumor-associated TCR clones in peripheral blood 3 weeks after the start of treatment was observed in patients with durable benefit (n ≈ 22, p = 0.022).

The TCR originated in a man between 65 and 85 years old with urothelial cancer. Recombination connected TRBV27 to TRBJ2-1, and 8 bases in between align with TRBD1. The sequences come from PBMCs, collected around atezolizumab (anti-PD-L1) treatment. The CDR3 has the sequence CASRWTGSNEQFF. DNA sequence: TGTGCCAGCAGATGGACAGGGTCCAATGAGCAGTTCTTC.